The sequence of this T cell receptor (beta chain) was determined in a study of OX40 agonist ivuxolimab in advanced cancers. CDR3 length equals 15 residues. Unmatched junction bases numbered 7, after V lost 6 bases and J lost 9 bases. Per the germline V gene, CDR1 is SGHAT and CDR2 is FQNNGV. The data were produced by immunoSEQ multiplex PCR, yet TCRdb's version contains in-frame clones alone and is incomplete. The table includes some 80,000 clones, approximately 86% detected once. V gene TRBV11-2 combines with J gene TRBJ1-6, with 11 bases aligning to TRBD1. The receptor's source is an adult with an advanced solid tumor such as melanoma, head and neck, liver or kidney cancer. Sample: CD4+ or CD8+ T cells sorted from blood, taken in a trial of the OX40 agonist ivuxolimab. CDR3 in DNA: TGTGCCAGCAGTCGTACCGGGACAGGGGGTTCACCCCTCCACTTT. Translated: CASSRTGTGGSPLHF. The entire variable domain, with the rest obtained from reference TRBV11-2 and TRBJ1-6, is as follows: EAGVAQSPRYKIIEKRQSVAFWCNPISGHATLYWYQQILGQGPKLLIQFQNNGVVDDSQLPKDRFSAERLKGVDSTLKIQPAKLEDSAVYLCASSRTGTGGSPLHFGNGTRLTVT.